These 11 T cell receptor beta chains share one sample of origin, sequenced in a study of blood T cell repertoires in COVID-19. The method was immunoSEQ multiplex PCR; TCRdb's version includes in-frame clones alone and lacks a portion of them. The table shows hundreds of thousands of clones, with about 91% occurring only once. The sequencing sample was made of peripheral blood. These receptors were collected from a woman between 25 and 40 years old with COVID-19, enrolled during active disease.

The J gene is TRBJ1-4, the V gene TRBV5-4; 9 bases fit TRBD1. This CDR3 region has 14 residues. The V gene end was trimmed by 4 bases and the J gene end by 6 bases; junction bases not matched to a gene: 4. The germline V gene encodes CDR1 SGHNT and CDR2 YYREEE (reference sequence). The CDR3: CASSPRQGDEKLFF. The DNA for the CDR3 is TGTGCCAGCAGCCCCAGACAGGGGGATGAAAAACTGTTTTTT.

This rearrangement joins TRBV9 to TRBJ2-1; 8 positions match TRBD1. CDR1 is SGDLS, CDR2 YYNGEE, per germline. J was trimmed by 9 bases and V by 0 bases; bases with no gene match: 2. CDR3 length: 13 amino acids. CDR3 residues: CASSVGGTGEQFF. The CDR3 bases are TGTGCCAGCAGCGTAGGCGGGACAGGTGAGCAGTTCTTC.

This clone has a single count. Other DNA sequences in this sample translate to the same CDR3. CDR3 residues: CASSPPTESYGYTF. In DNA form, the CDR3 reads TGTGCCAGCTCACCCCCGACAGAAAGCTATGGCTACACCTTC. This chain links TRBV18 with TRBJ1-2; weak D call: TRBD1 (5 bases). The CDR3 is 14 residues long. The germline CDR1 and CDR2 sequences are KGHSH and LQKENI. Trimming removed 3 bases from V and 4 bases from J, with 12 bases in between.

A remark on this clone: This CDR3 is also generated by other DNA sequences in the sample. The genes are TRBV19 and TRBJ1-4, with no clear D. The CDR3 covers 15 residues. The V and J ends lost 9 bases and 0 bases respectively, with 14 bases between them. Germline V CDR1 and CDR2: LNHDA, SQIVND (reference sequence). CDR3 DNA sequence: TGTGCCAGCAGCGAATCGGGTGCAACTAATGAAAAACTGTTTTTT. This gives the protein CASSESGATNEKLFF.

The chain has TRBV10-2 and TRBJ2-1; 8 bases align to TRBD2. CDR1 and CDR2 from the germline V gene are WSHSY and SAAADI. V shed 3 bases, J shed 5 bases, and the junction held 6 bases outside the gene matches. The CDR3 is 15 amino acids. Here the CDR3 reads CASSEGRGAHNEQFF. The CDR3 DNA reads as TGCGCCAGCAGTGAAGGGCGGGGGGCCCACAATGAGCAGTTCTTC.

The chain couples TRBV12-3 or TRBV12-4 to TRBJ2-2; perhaps TRBD2 as D (6 bases). The CDR3 covers 12 residues. Deletions cut 5 bases from V and 13 bases from J, with 14 bases between. The CDR3 DNA reads as TGTGCCAGCAGTATTCGACGGAGGGGGCTGTTTTTT. Amino acids: CASSIRRRGLFF.

This chain links TRBV28 with TRBJ1-6, with unresolved D. With 7 bases removed from V and 8 bases from J, the gap between germline ends came to 9 bases. Looked up from germline, CDR1 is MDHEN and CDR2 is SYDVKM. The CDR3 sequence is 12 residues long. The CDR3 region is CASKTADSPLHF. CDR3 nucleotides: TGTGCCAGCAAAACAGCGGATTCACCCCTCCACTTT.

This chain links TRBV7-9 with TRBJ2-5; possible D gene TRBD2, 5 bases. V was cut by 1 base and J by 0 bases, with 12 bases left in between. Germline values: CDR1 SEHNR, CDR2 FQNEAQ (reference sequence). The CDR3 length is 16 residues. The CDR3 nucleotides are TGTGCCAGCAGCTTAGTAGTTTCCGGGGACCAAGAGACCCAGTACTTC. This translates into CASSLVVSGDQETQYF.

J is TRBJ2-7 and V is TRBV2, with 9 bases aligning to TRBD2. Germline lookup yields CDR1 SNHLY and CDR2 FYNNEI. With 6 bases clipped from V and 2 bases from J, the junction kept 11 bases outside the gene matches. The CDR3 has 16 amino acids. The CDR3 spells CASSPGLADTAYEQYV. Here the CDR3 DNA reads TGTGCCAGCAGCCCGGGACTAGCCGATACTGCCTACGAGCAGTACGTC.

The genes are TRBV24-1 and TRBJ1-5; a weak D match, TRBD1 (5 bases). Germline assignment: CDR1 KGHDR and CDR2 SFDVKD. The length of the CDR3 is 17 residues. Trimming pared 0 bases from V and 1 base from J, leaving 12 bases between. The CDR3 loop is CATSDLAREVSNQPQHF. CDR3 sequence (DNA): TGTGCCACCAGTGATTTGGCCAGGGAGGTCAGCAATCAGCCCCAGCATTTT.

A few counts support this clone. The V call is TRBV5-1, the J call TRBJ2-2; D possibly corresponds to TRBD1 (6 bases). The CDR3 covers 14 residues. Trimming pared 4 bases from V and 5 bases from J, leaving 12 bases between. CDR1 and CDR2 from the germline V gene are SGHRS and YFSETQ. CDR3 sequence (DNA): TGCGCCAGCAGCGCCGGTGACAGGACCGGGGAGCTGTTTTTT. This sequence encodes CASSAGDRTGELFF.